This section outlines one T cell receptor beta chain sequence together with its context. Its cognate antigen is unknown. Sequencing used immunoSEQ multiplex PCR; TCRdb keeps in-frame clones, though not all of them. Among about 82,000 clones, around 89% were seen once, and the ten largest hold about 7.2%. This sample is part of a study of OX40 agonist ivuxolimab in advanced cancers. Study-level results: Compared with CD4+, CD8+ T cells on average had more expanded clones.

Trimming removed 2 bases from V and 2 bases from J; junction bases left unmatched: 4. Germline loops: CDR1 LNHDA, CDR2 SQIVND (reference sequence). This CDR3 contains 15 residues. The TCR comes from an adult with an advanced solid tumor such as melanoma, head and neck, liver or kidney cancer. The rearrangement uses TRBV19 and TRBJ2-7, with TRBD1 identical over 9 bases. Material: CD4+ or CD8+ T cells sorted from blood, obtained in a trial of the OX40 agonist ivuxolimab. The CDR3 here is CASSISGTGTYEQYF. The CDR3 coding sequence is TGTGCCAGTAGTATATCAGGGACAGGGACCTACGAGCAGTACTTC.